These 9 T cell receptor beta chains were sequenced from one sample in a study of T cell responses to AZD1222 COVID-19 vaccine. Clones were sequenced by immunoSEQ multiplex PCR, and TCRdb holds only the in-frame ones, with some missing. Altogether some 150,000 clones are present, roughly 89% being singletons, with the ten largest covering about 5.5%. The material sequenced was peripheral blood, taken on day 0 of AZD1222 vaccination. These receptors were obtained from an adult in good health.

CDR3 DNA: TGTGCCACCAGCAGAGAGGCACCCTCCTACGAGCAGTACTTC. Its translation is CATSREAPSYEQYF. The V call is TRBV15, the J call TRBJ2-7; no definite D call. Germline assignment: CDR1 LNHNV and CDR2 YYDKDF (reference sequence). V lost 0 bases to trimming and J lost 0 bases, with 6 bases between them. CDR3 length equals 14 residues.

The gene calls are TRBV7-8 and TRBJ2-5; D may correspond to TRBD1 or TRBD2 (5 bases each). The germline gives CDR1 SGHVS, CDR2 FQNEAQ. The V and J ends lost 5 bases and 10 bases respectively, with 26 bases between them. CDR3 size: 16 residues. The CDR3 reads CASSPHSGTSLRGQYF. CDR3 coding DNA: TGTGCCAGCAGCCCACACTCGGGGACCAGTCTTCGAGGCCAGTACTTC.

The chain joins TRBV5-1 to TRBJ1-2, with a possible D match to TRBD1 (6 bases). The ends were cut back, 2 bases at V and 7 bases at J, with 15 bases in the middle. CDR3 length: 14 amino acids. Germline CDR1 is SGHRS and CDR2 is YFSETQ. The CDR3 region has the DNA TGCGCCAGCAGCTTAACGACAGGACGGGGTGGCTACACCTTC. Its translation is CASSLTTGRGGYTF.

This chain uses TRBV10-2 with TRBJ1-6; 7 nucleotides match TRBD1. The length of the CDR3 is 15 residues. V shed 0 bases, J shed 9 bases, and the junction held 5 bases outside the gene matches. Germline CDR1 reads WSHSY; CDR2 reads SAAADI. CDR3 sequence: CASSESGGETSPLHF. The CDR3 nucleotides read TGCGCCAGCAGTGAGTCAGGGGGCGAGACTTCACCCCTCCACTTT.

V usage is TRBV29-1 and J usage is TRBJ2-3, with D uncertain. The length of the CDR3 is 16 residues. CDR1 is SQVTM and CDR2 is ANQGSEA in the germline V gene. Trimming removed 2 bases from V and 2 bases from J, with 17 bases in between. CDR3 in DNA: TGCAGCGTTGAACCCTTAACTTCCGTGGCCACAGATACGCAGTATTTT. This gives the protein CSVEPLTSVATDTQYF.

This chain links TRBV15 with TRBJ2-7; TRBD1 is a possible D gene (6 bases). CDR1 LNHNV and CDR2 YYDKDF come from the germline V gene (reference sequence). Trimming removed 0 bases from V and 6 bases from J, with 15 bases in between. The CDR3 contains 15 residues. As DNA, the CDR3 is TGTGCCACCAGCAGAGATTCCGGGACAAGGATCGAGCAGTACTTC. Its protein product is CATSRDSGTRIEQYF.

This chain connects TRBV9 to TRBJ2-3; maybe TRBD2 (6 bases). CDR1 and CDR2 (germline): SGDLS, YYNGEE. V lost 0 bases, J lost 5 bases, and 13 bases lay in between. The CDR3 is 15 residues long. The CDR3 nucleotides are TGTGCCAGCAGCGTAGTTCAGGGAGGTGGAGATACGCAGTATTTT. Translating gives CASSVVQGGGDTQYF.

The V gene is TRBV28, the J gene TRBJ2-1, with TRBD2 matching over 9 bases. V lost 4 bases and J lost 4; bases outside the gene matches: 17. The CDR3 spans 19 residues. Germline assignment: CDR1 MDHEN and CDR2 SYDVKM. The CDR3 is CASSSYLWMASGKYNEQFF. The CDR3 coding sequence is TGTGCCAGCAGTTCATACCTGTGGATGGCTAGCGGGAAATACAATGAGCAGTTCTTC.

The chain's CDR3 is CATSLPGQGFYNEQFF. CDR3 coding DNA: TGTGCCACCAGTCTCCCGGGACAGGGCTTTTACAATGAGCAGTTCTTC. This sequence joins TRBV24-1 and TRBJ2-1; TRBD1 matches 9 bases. Germline V gene data show CDR1 as KGHDR and CDR2 as SFDVKD. This CDR3 is 16 amino acids long. V lost 6 bases and J lost 4; bases outside the gene matches: 9.